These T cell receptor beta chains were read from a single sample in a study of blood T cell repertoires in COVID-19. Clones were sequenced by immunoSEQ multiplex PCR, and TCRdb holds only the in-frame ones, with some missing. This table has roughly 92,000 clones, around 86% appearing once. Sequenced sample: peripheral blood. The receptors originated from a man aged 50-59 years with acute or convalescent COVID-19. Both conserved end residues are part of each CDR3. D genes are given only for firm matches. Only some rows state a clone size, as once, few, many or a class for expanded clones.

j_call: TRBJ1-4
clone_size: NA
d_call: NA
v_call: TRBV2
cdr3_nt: TGTGCCAGCAGGGAGACAGTTGCAACTAATGAAAAACTGTTTTTT
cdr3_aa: CASRETVATNEKLFF

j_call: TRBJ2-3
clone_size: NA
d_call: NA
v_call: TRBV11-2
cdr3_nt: TGTGCCAGCAGCACCCGACAATACCCAGATACGCAGTATTTT
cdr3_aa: CASSTRQYPDTQYF

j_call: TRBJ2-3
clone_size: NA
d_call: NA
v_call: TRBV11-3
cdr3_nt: TGTGCCAGCAGCTATTCCCCTGGCGGTACGCAGTATTTT
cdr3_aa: CASSYSPGGTQYF

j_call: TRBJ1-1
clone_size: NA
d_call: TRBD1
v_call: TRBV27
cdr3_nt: TGTGCCAGCAGTTTGGGACAGGGGGCTCTGTGGGGGTCTGAAGCTTTCTTT
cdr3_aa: CASSLGQGALWGSEAFF

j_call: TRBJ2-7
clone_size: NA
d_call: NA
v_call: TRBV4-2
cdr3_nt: TGTGCCAGCAGCCAAGAGAGAGGATTCGAGCAGTACTTC
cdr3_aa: CASSQERGFEQYF

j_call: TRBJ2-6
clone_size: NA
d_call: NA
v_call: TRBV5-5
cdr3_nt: TGTGCCAGCAGCTTGGTACAGTCGCCCTCTGGGGCCAACGTCCTGACTTTC
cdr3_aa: CASSLVQSPSGANVLTF

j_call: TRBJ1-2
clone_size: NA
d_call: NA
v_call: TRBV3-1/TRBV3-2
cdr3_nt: TGTGCCAGCAGCCAAGATGGGCAGGCGTCTAACTATGGCTACACCTTC
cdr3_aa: CASSQDGQASNYGYTF

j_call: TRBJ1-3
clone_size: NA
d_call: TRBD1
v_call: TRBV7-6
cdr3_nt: TGTGCCAGCAGCTTGGGGACAGGGAACACTGGAAACACCATATATTTT
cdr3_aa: CASSLGTGNTGNTIYF

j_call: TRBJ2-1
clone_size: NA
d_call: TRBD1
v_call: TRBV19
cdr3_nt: TGTGCCAGTAAGACGACCGGGACAGGGGTGTACAATGAGCAGTTCTTC
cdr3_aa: CASKTTGTGVYNEQFF

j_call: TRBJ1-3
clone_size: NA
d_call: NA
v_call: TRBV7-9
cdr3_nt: TGTGCCAGCAGCTTAGGTGAAGGAGGGAGGATCGGAAACACCATATATTTT
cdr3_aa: CASSLGEGGRIGNTIYF

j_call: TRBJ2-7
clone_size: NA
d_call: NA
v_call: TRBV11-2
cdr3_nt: TGTGCCAGCAGCCGGGGGGCCCACGAGCAGTACTTC
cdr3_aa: CASSRGAHEQYF

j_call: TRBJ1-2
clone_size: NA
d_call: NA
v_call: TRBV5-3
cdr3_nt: TGTGCCAGAAGCTTGTATTGGCCGATCTATGGCTACACCTTC
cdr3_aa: CARSLYWPIYGYTF

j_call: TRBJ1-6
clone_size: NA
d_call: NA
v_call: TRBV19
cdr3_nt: TGTGCCAGTAGTCCAGAGGACAGTCTTAATTCACCCCTCCACTTT
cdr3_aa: CASSPEDSLNSPLHF

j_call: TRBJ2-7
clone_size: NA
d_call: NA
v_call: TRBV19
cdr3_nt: TGTGCCAGTGGCACACGGGACAATTCCTACGAGCAGTACTTC
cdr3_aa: CASGTRDNSYEQYF

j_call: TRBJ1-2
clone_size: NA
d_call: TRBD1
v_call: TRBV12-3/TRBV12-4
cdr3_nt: TGTGCCAGCAAAGCAGGGGGTAACTATGGCTACACCTTC
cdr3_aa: CASKAGGNYGYTF

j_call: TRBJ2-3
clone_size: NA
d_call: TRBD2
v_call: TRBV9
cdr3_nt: TGTGCCAGCAGCGTAGAGTTAGCGGGAGTGGTAGCAGATACGCAGTATTTT
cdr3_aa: CASSVELAGVVADTQYF

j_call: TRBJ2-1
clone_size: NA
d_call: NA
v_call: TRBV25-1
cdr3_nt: TGTGCCAGCAGCGTGGCAGGGTTTTCCTACAATGAGCAGTTCTTC
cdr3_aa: CASSVAGFSYNEQFF

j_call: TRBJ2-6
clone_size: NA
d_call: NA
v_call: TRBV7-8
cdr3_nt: TGTGCCAGCAGCGTAAGTCAGATGCGGGGGCCTGGGGCCAACGTCCTGACTTTC
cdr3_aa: CASSVSQMRGPGANVLTF

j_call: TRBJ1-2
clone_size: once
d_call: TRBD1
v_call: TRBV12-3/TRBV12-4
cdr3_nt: TGTGCCAGCAGCCGGGGACAGAACTATGGCTACACCTTC
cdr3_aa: CASSRGQNYGYTF

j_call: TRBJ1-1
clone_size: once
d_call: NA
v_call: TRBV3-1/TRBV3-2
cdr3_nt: TGTGCCAGCAGCCATACAGGTGGTGTCACTGAAGCTTTCTTT
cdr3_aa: CASSHTGGVTEAFF

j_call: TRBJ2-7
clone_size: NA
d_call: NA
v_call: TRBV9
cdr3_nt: TGTGCCAGCAGCCCTTCCTCCTACGAGCAGTACTTC
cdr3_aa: CASSPSSYEQYF

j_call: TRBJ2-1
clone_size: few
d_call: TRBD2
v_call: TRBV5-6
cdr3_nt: TGTGCCAGCAGCTTGATTTCTAGCGGGAGCTATGAGCAGTTCTTC
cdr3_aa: CASSLISSGSYEQFF

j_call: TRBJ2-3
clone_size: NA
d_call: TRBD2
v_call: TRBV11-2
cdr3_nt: TGTGCCAGCAGCTTAGCGGCGGGAGGGCCAGATACGCAGTATTTT
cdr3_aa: CASSLAAGGPDTQYF

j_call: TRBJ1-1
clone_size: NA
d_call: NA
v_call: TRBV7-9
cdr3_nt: TGTGCCAGCAGCTTAACACAGGGCACTGAAGCTTTCTTT
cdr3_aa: CASSLTQGTEAFF

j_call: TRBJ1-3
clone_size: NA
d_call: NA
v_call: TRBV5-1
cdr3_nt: TGCGCCAGCAGCTTGGAGGGGCACTCTGGAAACACCATATATTTT
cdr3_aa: CASSLEGHSGNTIYF

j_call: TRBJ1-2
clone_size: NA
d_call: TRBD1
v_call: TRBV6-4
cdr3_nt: TGTGCCAGCAGTGAAGGGACAGGGGGCTCTTTTGGCTACACCTTC
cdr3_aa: CASSEGTGGSFGYTF

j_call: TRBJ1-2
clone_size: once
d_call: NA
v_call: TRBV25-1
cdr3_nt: TGTGCCAGCAGTGAGGGAGGGAACTATGGCTACACCTTC
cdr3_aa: CASSEGGNYGYTF

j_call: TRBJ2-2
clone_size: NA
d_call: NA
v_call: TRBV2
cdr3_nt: TGTGCCAGCACTACGTTTACCGGGGAGCTGTTTTTT
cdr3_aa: CASTTFTGELFF

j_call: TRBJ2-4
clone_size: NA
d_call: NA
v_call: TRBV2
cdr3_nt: TGTGCCAGCACTGGGACATCGTACGCCGGCGCAGGGTACTTC
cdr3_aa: CASTGTSYAGAGYF

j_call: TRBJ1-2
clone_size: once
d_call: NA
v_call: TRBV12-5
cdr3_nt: TGTGCTAGTGAAGGGGCTAACTATGGCTACACCTTC
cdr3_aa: CASEGANYGYTF

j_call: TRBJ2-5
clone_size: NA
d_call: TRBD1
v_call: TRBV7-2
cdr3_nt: TGTGCCAGCAGCCTACAGGGGACCCCCCAGGAGACCCAGTACTTC
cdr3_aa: CASSLQGTPQETQYF

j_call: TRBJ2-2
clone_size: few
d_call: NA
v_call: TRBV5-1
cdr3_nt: TGCGCCAGCAGCTTGGAGCGGAAAGTGCCCGGGGAGCTGTTTTTT
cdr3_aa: CASSLERKVPGELFF

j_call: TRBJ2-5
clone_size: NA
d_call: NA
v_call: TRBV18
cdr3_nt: TGTGCCAGCTCACCAACTGGTTTGGAGACCCAGTACTTC
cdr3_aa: CASSPTGLETQYF

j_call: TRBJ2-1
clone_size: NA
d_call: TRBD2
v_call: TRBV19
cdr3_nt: TGTGCCAGTAGCGGACTAGCGGGAGCCACCGGGAATGAGCAGTTCTTC
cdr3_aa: CASSGLAGATGNEQFF

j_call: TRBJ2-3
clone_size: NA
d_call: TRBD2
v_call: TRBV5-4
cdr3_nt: TGTGCCAGCAGCTCCGCCAGCGGGAGGATAGCAGATACGCAGTATTTT
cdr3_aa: CASSSASGRIADTQYF

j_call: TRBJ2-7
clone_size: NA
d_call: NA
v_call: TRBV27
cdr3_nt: TGTGCCAGCAGTCCCAGGACTTTTAGAAGCTCCTACGAGCAGTACTTC
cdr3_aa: CASSPRTFRSSYEQYF

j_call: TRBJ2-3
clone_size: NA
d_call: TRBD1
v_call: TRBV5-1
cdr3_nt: TGCGCCAGCAGCTTGATAACAGGGGCAGCAGATACGCAGTATTTT
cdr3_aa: CASSLITGAADTQYF

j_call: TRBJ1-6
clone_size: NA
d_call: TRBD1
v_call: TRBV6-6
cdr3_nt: TGTGCCAGCAGTGCCCGACAGGGGTTGAATTCACCCCTCCACTTT
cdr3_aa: CASSARQGLNSPLHF

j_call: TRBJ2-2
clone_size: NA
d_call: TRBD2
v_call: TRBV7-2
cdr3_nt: TGTGCCAGCAGCCCCCCCGGGCTAGCGGGAGGGGGGGGCACCGGGGAGCTGTTTTTT
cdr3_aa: CASSPPGLAGGGGTGELFF

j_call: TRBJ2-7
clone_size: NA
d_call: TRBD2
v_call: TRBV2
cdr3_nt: TGTGCCAGCAGTGAATGGGGGGGGACTAGCGGGAGTATGGTTCGCTACGAGCAGTACTTC
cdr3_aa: CASSEWGGTSGSMVRYEQYF

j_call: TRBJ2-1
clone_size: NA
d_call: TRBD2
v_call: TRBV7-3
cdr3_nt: TGTGCCAGCAGGTCCGGGACTAGCGGGAACAATGAGCAGTTCTTC
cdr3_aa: CASRSGTSGNNEQFF

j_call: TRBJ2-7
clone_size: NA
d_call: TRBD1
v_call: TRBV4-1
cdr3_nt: TGCGCCAGCAGCCAATATAAGGACAGGTCCTACGAGCAGTACTTC
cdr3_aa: CASSQYKDRSYEQYF

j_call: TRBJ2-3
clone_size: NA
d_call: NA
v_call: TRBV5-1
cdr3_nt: TGCGCCAGCACCCGACGGGGTTTCCCAGATACGCAGTATTTT
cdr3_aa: CASTRRGFPDTQYF

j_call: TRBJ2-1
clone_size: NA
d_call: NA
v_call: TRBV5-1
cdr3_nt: TGCGCCAGCAGCTTGGTGACGGGAGACGCTGAGCAGTTCTTC
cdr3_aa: CASSLVTGDAEQFF

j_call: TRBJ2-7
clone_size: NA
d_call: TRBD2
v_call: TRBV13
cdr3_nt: TGTGCCAGCAGCTTAGGCGGACTAGCGGGATCCTACCATTTGGACGAGCAGTACTTC
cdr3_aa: CASSLGGLAGSYHLDEQYF

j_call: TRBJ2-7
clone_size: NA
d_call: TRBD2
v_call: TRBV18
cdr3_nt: TGTGCCAGCTCACCGGTAGCGGGAGTGAACGAGCAGTACTTC
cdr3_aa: CASSPVAGVNEQYF

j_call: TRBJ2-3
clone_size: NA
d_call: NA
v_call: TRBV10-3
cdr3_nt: TGTGCCATCAAGAGCAGGGACACAGATACGCAGTATTTT
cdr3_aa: CAIKSRDTDTQYF

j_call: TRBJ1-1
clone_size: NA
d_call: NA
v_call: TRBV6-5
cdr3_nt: TGTGCCAGCAGAAACAGCTTGAACACTGAAGCTTTCTTT
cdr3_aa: CASRNSLNTEAFF

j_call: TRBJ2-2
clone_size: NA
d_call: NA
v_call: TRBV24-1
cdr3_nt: TGTGCCACCAGTGACATACCGCGGGGAGCATCAACTTATCTCAACACTGGGGAGCTGTTTTTT
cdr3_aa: CATSDIPRGASTYLNTGELFF

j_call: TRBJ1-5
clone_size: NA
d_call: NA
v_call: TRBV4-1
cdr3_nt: TGCGCCAGCAGCCTTTTCAAGGGGGTGAGTCAGCCCCAGCATTTT
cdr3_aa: CASSLFKGVSQPQHF

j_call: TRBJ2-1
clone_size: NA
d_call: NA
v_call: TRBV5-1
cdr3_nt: TGCGCCAGCAGCCCCAGTAGCCTCACAGAGCAGTTCTTC
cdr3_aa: CASSPSSLTEQFF

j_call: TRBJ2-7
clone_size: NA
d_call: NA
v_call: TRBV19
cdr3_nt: TGTGCCAGTAGTATCGACAGGCCATCTGAGCAGTACTTC
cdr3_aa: CASSIDRPSEQYF

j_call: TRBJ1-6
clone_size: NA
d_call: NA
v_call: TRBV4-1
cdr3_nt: TGCGCCAGCAGCCAAGTTTACAGCCGATCACCCCTCCACTTT
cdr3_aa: CASSQVYSRSPLHF

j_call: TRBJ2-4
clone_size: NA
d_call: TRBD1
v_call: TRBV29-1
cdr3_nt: TGCAGCGTTGTGGGGGTGACAGGGGAAAAAAACATTCAGTACTTC
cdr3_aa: CSVVGVTGEKNIQYF

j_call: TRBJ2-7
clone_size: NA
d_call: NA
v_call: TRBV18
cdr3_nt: TGTGCCAGCTCACCGCAGGACACGAGATTGGTCGAGCAGTACTTC
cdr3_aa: CASSPQDTRLVEQYF